This entry features one T cell receptor beta chain sequence. The sample is drawn from a study of control samples from healthy donors and cancer patients. Per the germline V gene, CDR1 is LNHDA and CDR2 is SQIVND (reference sequence). With 0 bases removed from V and 0 bases from J, the gap between germline ends came to 15 bases. The CDR3 is 18 residues long. Method: immunoSEQ multiplex PCR; TCRdb's copy keeps in-frame clones and lacks some. The sample contains about 100,000 clones, approximately 84% of which appear only once. The sequencing sample was made of blood. This sequence originates from a woman aged 45-65 years in good health. The V gene is TRBV19, the J gene TRBJ2-1, with a tentative D call TRBD1 (5 bases). The CDR3 nucleotides are TGTGCCAGTAGTATAGATCAGACAGTGAAAAGCTCCTACAATGAGCAGTTCTTC. This codes for CASSIDQTVKSSYNEQFF.